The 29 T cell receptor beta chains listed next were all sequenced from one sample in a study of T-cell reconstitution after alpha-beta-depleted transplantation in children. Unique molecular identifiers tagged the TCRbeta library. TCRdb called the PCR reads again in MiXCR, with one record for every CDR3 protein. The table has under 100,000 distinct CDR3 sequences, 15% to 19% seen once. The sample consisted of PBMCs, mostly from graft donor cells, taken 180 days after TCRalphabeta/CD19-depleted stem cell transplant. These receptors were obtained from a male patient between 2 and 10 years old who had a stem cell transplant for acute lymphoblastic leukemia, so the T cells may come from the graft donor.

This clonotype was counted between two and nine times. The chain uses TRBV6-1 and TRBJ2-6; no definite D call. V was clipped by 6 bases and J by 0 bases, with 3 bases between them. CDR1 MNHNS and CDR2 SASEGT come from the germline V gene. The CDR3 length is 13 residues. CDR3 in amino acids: CASRLSGANVLTF. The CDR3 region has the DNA TGTGCCAGCAGGCTCTCTGGGGCCAACGTCCTGACTTTC.

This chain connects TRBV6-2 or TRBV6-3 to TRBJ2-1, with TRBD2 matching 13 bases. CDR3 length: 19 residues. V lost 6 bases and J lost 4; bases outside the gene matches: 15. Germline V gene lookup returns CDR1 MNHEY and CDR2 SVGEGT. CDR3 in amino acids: CASRTILAGGQLTYNEQFF. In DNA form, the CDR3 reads TGTGCCAGCAGGACCATACTAGCGGGGGGGCAACTTACTTACAATGAGCAGTTCTTC.

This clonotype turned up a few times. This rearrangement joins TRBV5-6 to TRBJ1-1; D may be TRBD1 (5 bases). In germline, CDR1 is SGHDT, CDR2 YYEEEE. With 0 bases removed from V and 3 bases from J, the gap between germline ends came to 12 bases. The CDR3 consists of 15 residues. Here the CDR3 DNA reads TGTGCCAGCAGCTTGGTGGCAAAAGGGGACACTGAAGCTTTCTTT. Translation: CASSLVAKGDTEAFF.

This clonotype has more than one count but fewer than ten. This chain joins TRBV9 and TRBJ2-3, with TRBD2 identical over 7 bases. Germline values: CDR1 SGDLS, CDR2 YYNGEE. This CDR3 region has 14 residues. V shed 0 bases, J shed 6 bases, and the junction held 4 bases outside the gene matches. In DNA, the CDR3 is TGTGCCAGCAGCGTAGTGGGGACTACGGATACGCAGTATTTT. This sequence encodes CASSVVGTTDTQYF.

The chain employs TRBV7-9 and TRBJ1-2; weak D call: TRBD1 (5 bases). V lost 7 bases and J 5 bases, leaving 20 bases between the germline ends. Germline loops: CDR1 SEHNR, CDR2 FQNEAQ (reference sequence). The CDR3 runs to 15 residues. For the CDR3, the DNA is TGTGCCAGCACCTCCCCCCCACAGGCCGGGTATGGCTACACCTTC. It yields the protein CASTSPPQAGYGYTF.

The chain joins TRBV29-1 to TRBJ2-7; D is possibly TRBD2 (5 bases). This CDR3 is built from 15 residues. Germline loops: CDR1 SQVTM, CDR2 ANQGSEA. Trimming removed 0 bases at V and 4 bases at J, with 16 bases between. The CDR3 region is CSVEEGLLGGYEQYF. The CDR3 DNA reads TGCAGCGTTGAAGAAGGCTTGTTGGGCGGGTACGAGCAGTACTTC.

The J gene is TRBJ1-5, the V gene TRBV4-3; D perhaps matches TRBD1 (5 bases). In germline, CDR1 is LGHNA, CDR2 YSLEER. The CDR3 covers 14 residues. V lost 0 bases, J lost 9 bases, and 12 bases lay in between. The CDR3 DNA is TGCGCCAGCAGCCAAGATGGGGCCAGTGGGCCCCAGCATTTT. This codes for CASSQDGASGPQHF.

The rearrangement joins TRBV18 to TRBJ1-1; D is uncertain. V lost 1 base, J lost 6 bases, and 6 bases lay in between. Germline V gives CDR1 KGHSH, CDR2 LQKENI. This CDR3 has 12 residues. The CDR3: CASSPRISEAFF. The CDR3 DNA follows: TGTGCCAGCTCACCACGCATCTCTGAAGCTTTCTTT.

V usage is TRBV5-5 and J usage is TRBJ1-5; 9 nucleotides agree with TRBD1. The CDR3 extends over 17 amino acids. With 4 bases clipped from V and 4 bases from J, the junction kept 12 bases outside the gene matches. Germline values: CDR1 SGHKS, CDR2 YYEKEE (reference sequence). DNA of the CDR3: TGTGCCAGCAGCCTAAGAGCGGGACAGGGAATAAATCAGCCCCAGCATTTT. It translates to CASSLRAGQGINQPQHF. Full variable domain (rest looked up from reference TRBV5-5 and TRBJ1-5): DAGVTQSPTHLIKTRGQQVTLRCSPISGHKSVSWYQQVLGQGPQFIFQYYEKEERGRGNFPDRFSARQFPNYSSELNVNALLLGDSALYLCASSLRAGQGINQPQHFGDGTRLSIL.

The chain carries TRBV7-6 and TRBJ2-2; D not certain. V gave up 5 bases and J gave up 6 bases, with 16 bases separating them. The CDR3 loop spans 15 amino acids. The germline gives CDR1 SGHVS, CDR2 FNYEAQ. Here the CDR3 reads CASSPTTNVPGELFF. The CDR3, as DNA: TGTGCCAGCAGCCCCACGACGAATGTGCCCGGGGAGCTGTTTTTT. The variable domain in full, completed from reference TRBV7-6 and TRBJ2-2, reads GAGVSQSPRYKVTKRGQDVALRCDPISGHVSLYWYRQALGQGPEFLTYFNYEAQQDKSGLPNDRFSAERPEGSISTLTIQRTEQRDSAMYRCASSPTTNVPGELFFGEGSRLTVL.

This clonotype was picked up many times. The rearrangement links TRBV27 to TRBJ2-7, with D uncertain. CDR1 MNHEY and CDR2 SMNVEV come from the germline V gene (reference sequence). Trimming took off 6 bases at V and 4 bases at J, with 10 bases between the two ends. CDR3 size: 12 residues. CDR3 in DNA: TGTGCCAGCAGGGAGAGCCCATACGAGCAGTACTTC. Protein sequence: CASRESPYEQYF.

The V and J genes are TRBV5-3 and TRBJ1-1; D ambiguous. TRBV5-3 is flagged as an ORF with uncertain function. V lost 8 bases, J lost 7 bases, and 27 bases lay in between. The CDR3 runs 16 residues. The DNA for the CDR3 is TGTGCCAGTAACCCTAGATCTTTAGAGTCACCCATTGAAGCTTTCTTT. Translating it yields CASNPRSLESPIEAFF.

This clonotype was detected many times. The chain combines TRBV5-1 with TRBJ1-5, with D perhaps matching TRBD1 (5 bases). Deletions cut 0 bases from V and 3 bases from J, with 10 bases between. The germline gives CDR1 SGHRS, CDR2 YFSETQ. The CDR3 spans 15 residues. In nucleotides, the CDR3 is TGCGCCAGCAGCTTGGACAGGTTCGACAATCAGCCCCAGCATTTT. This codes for CASSLDRFDNQPQHF.

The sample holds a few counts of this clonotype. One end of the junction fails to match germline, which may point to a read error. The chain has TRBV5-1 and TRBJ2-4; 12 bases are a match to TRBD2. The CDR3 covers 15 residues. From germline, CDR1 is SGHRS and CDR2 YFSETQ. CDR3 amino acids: CASSPVTSGGARSSF. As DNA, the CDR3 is TGCGCCAGCAGCCCAGTGACTAGCGGGGGAGCCCGTAGTAGCTTC.

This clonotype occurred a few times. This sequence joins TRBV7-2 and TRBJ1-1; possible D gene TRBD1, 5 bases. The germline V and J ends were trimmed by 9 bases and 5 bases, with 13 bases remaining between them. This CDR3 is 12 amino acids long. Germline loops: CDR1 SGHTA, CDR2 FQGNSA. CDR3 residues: CASSGGRTEAFF. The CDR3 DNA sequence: TGTGCCAGTTCCGGGGGACGGACTGAAGCTTTCTTT.

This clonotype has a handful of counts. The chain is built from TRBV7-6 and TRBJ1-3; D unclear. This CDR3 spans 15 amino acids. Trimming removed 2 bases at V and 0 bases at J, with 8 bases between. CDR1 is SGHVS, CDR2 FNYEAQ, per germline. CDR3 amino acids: CASSLYGSSGNTIYF. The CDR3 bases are TGTGCCAGCAGCTTATACGGGAGCTCTGGAAACACCATATATTTT.

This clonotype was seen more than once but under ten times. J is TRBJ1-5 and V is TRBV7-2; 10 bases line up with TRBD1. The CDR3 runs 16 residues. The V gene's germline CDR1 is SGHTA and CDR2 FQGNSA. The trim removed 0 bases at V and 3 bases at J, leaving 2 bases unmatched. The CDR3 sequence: CASSLAGQGNNQPQHF. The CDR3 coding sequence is TGTGCCAGCAGCTTAGCGGGACAGGGGAACAATCAGCCCCAGCATTTT.

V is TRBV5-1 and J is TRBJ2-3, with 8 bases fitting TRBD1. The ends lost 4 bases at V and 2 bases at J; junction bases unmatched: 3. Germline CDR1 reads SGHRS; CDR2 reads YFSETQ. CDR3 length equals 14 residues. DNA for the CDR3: TGCGCCAGCAGCCCGACAGGGGTCACAGATACGCAGTATTTT. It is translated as CASSPTGVTDTQYF. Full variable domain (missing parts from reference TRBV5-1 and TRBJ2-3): KAGVTQTPRYLIKTRGQQVTLSCSPISGHRSVSWYQQTPGQGLQFLFEYFSETQRNKGNFPGRFSGRQFSNSRSEMNVSTLELGDSALYLCASSPTGVTDTQYFGPGTRLTVL.

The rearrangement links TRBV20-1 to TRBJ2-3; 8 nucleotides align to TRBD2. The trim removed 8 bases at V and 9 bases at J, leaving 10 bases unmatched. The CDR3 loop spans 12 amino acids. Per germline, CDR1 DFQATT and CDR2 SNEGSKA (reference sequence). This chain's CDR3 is CSTGLVEETQYF. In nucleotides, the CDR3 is TGCAGTACGGGACTAGTGGAGGAGACGCAGTATTTT.

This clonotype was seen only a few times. Written as DNA, the CDR3 is TGTGCCAGCAGCTTATTACAAATGAACACTGAAGCTTTCTTT. The encoded protein is CASSLLQMNTEAFF. The chain employs TRBV7-2 and TRBJ1-1; D call uncertain. There are 14 residues in the CDR3. Trimming shortened V by 2 bases and J by 0 bases, and 7 bases separated the two germline ends. Germline CDR1 SGHTA, CDR2 FQGNSA. The whole variable domain, filled in from reference TRBV7-2 and TRBJ1-1, reads GAGVSQSPSNKVTEKGKDVELRCDPISGHTALYWYRQSLGQGLEFLIYFQGNSAPDKSGLPSDRFSAERTGGSVSTLTIQRTQQEDSAVYLCASSLLQMNTEAFFGQGTRLTVV.

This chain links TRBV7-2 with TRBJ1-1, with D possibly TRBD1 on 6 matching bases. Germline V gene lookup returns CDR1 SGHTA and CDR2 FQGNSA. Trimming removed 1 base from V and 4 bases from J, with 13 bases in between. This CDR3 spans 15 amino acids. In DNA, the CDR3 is TGTGCCAGCAGCTTAGTAGGGGGGGCCCTCACTGAAGCTTTCTTT. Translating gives CASSLVGGALTEAFF.

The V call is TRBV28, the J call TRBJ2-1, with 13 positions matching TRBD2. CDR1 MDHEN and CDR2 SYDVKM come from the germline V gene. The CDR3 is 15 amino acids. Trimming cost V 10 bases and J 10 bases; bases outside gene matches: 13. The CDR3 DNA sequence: TGTGCCATCAATCCCGGACTAGCGGGAGTTCGGGAGCAGTTCTTC. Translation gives CAINPGLAGVREQFF.

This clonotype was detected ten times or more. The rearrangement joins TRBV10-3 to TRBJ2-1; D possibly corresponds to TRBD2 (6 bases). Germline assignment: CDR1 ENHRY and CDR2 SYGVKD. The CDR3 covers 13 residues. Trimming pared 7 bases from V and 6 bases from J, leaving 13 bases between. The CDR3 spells CAINPRESNEQFF. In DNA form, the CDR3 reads TGTGCCATCAATCCCCGGGAGAGCAATGAGCAGTTCTTC.

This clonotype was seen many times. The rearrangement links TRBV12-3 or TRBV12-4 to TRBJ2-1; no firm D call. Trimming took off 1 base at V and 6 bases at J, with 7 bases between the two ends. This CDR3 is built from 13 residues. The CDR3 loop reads CASSLEGPNEQFF. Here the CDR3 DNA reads TGTGCCAGCAGTTTAGAAGGGCCCAATGAGCAGTTCTTC.

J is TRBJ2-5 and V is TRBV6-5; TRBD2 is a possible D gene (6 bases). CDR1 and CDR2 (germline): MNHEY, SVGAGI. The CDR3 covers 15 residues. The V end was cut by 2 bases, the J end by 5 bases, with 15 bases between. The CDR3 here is CASSYAHIGGETQYF. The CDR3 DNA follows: TGTGCCAGCAGTTACGCGCACATCGGAGGGGAGACCCAGTACTTC.

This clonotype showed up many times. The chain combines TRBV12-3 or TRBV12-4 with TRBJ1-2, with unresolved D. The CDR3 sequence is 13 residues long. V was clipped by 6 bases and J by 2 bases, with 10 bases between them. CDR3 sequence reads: CASRLTLNYGYTF. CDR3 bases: TGTGCCAGCAGGCTGACATTGAACTATGGCTACACCTTC.

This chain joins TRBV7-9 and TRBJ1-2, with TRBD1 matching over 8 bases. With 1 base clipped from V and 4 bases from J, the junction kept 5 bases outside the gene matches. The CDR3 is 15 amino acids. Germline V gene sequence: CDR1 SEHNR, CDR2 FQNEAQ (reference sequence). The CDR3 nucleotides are TGTGCCAGCAGCTTAGTGGCAGGGGGCGGCTATGGCTACACCTTC. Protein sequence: CASSLVAGGGYGYTF.

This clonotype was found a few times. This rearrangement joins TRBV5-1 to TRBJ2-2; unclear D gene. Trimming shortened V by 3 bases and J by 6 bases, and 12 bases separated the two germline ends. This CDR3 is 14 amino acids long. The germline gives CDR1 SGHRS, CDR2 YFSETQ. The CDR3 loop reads CASSSDPLPGELFF. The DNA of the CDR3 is TGCGCCAGCAGCTCGGACCCGTTGCCCGGGGAGCTGTTTTTT.

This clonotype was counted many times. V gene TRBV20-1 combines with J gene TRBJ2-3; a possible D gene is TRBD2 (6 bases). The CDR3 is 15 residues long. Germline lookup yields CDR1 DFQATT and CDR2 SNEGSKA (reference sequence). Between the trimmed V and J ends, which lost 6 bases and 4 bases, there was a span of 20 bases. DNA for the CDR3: TGCAGTGCGTACAGGCTAGCGATTTTGGCAGATACGCAGTATTTT. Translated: CSAYRLAILADTQYF.